This paragraph reports one TCR beta chain. As yet, its antigen is unknown. This sample stems from a study of human T cells and chemical hapten exposure. Between the trimmed V and J ends, which lost 5 bases and 3 bases, there was a span of 12 bases. The germline CDR1 and CDR2 sequences are WNHNN and SYGVQD (reference sequence). CDR3 length: 14 amino acids. Study-level points and caveats: Against controls, expanded TCRs gave rise to significantly more large CDR3 similarity clusters.

The library tagged each cDNA molecule with unique molecular identifiers. TCRdb fed the RACE reads into MiXCR, producing one record per CDR3 protein. The data show fewer than 200,000 distinct CDR3 sequences, with about 31% seen just once and 2.5% to 3.5% held by the top ten. Time point given: pre-sensitization, week 0. Treatment denoted: therapeutic diphenylcyclopropenone sensitization with weekly scalp DPC. The clonotype was recovered from a woman aged 30 to 39 with alopecia areata. Some clones in this sample may be carry-over from other donors' samples. The material sequenced was whole blood, taken in connection with sensitization to the hapten diphenylcyclopropenone (DPC). This chain links TRBV10-1 with TRBJ2-3, with D hard to call. The CDR3 is CASSPGIGTDTQYF. The CDR3 DNA follows: TGCGCCAGCAGTCCCGGAATTGGTACAGATACGCAGTATTTT.